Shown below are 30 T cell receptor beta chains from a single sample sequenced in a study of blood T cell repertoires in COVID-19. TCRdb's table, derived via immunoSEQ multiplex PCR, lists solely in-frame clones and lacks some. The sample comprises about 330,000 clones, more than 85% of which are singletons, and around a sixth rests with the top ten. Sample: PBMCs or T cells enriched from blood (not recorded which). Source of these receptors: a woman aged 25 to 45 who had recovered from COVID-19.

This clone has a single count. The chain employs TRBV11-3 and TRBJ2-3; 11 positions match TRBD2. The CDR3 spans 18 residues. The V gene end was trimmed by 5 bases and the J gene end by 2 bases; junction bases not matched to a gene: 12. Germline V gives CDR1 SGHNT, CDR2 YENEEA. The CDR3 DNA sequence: TGTGCCAGCAGCCCGCTAGCGGGGGGATCCACTAACACAGATACGCAGTATTTT. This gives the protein CASSPLAGGSTNTDTQYF.

The CDR3 coding sequence is TGTGCCAGCATCTCGACAGGGCACACTGAAGCTTTCTTT. Translation gives CASISTGHTEAFF. The chain combines TRBV12-3 or TRBV12-4 with TRBJ1-1; 7 bases map to TRBD1. Germline trimming cut 7 bases from V and 3 bases from J; bases unmatched to any gene: 5. CDR3 length: 13 residues.

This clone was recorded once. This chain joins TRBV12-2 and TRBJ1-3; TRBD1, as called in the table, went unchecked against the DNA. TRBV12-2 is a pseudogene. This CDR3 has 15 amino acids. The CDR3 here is CASRFGDSGRNTIYF. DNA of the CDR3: TGTGCAAGTCGCTTCGGGGACAGTGGGCGGAACACCATATATTTT.

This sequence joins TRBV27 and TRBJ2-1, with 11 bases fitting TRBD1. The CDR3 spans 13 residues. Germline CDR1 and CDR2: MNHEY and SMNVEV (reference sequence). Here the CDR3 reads CGSGTGGYNEQFF. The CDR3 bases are TGTGGCTCCGGGACAGGGGGCTACAATGAGCAGTTCTTC.

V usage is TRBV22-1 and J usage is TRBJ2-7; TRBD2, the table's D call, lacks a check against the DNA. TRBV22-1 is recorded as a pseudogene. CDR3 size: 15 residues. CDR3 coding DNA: TGTCCTGGGAGCGCACCCGGGGGTGTCCTCTACGAGCAGTACTTC. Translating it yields CPGSAPGGVLYEQYF.

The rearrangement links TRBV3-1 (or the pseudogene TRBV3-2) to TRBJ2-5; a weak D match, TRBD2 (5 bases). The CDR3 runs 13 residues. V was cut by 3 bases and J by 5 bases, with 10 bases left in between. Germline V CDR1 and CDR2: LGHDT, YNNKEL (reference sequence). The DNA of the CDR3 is TGTGCCAGCAGCCACCCTGCGGGCGAGACCCAGTACTTC. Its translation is CASSHPAGETQYF.

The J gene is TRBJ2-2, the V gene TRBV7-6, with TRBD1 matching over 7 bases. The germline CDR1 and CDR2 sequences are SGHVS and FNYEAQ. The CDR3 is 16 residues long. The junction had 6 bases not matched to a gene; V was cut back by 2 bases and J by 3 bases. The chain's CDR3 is CASSLRQGEHTGELFF. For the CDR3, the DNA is TGTGCCAGCAGCTTACGACAGGGTGAACACACCGGGGAGCTGTTTTTT.

Written as DNA, the CDR3 is TGTGCCAGCAGCCCCGCACCTAGCGGGGGAAGCCAAGAGACCCAGTACTTC. Translating it yields CASSPAPSGGSQETQYF. The V and J genes are TRBV13 and TRBJ2-5, with 10 positions matching TRBD2. The CDR3 has 17 residues. Germline values: CDR1 PRHDT, CDR2 FYEKMQ (reference sequence). V trimming: 5 bases; J trimming: 1 base; junction bases outside the gene matches: 10.

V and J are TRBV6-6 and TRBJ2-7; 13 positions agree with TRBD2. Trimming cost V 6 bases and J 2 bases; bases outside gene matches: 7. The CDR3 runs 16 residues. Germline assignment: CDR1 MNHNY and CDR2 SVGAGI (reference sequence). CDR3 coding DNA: TGTGCCAGCAGAAGTTTTGGGACTAGCGGGACCTACGAGCAGTACTTC. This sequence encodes CASRSFGTSGTYEQYF.

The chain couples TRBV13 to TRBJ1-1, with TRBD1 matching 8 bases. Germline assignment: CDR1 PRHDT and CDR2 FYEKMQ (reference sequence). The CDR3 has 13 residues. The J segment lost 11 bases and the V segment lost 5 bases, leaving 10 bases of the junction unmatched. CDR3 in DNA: TGTGCCAGCAGCGCCCGACAGGGGTCGTATGCTTTCTTT. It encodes CASSARQGSYAFF.

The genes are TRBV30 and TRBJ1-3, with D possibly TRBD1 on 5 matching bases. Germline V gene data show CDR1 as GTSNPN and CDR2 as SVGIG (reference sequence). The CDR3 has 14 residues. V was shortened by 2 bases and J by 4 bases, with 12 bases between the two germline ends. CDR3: CAWSLQGVGNTIYF. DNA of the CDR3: TGTGCCTGGAGTCTTCAGGGTGTCGGAAACACCATATATTTT.

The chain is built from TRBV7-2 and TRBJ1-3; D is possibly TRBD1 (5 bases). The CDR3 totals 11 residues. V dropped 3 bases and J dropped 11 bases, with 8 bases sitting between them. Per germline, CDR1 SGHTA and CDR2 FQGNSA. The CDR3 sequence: CASSFGGAIYF. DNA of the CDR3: TGTGCCAGCAGCTTTGGGGGGGCCATATATTTT.

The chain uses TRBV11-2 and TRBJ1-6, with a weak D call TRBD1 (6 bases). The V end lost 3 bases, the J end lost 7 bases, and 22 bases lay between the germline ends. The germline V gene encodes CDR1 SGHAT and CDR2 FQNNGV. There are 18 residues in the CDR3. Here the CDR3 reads CASSFLPPRGGGNSPLHF. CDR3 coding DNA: TGTGCCAGCAGCTTTTTACCGCCTCGTGGGGGCGGGAATTCACCCCTCCACTTT. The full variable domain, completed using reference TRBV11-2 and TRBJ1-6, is EAGVAQSPRYKIIEKRQSVAFWCNPISGHATLYWYQQILGQGPKLLIQFQNNGVVDDSQLPKDRFSAERLKGVDSTLKIQPAKLEDSAVYLCASSFLPPRGGGNSPLHFGNGTRLTVT.

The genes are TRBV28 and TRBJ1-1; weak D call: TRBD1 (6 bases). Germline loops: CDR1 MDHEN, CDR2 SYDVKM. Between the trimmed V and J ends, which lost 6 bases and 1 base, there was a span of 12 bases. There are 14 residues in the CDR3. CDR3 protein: CASRPGQPNTEAFF. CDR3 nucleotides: TGTGCCAGCAGGCCCGGACAGCCGAACACTGAAGCTTTCTTT.

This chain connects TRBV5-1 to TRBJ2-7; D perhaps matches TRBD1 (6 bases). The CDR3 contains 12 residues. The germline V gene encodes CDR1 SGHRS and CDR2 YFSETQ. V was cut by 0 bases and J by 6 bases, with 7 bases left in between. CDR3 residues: CASSLEGGEQYF. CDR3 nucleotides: TGCGCCAGCAGCTTGGAAGGGGGCGAGCAGTACTTC. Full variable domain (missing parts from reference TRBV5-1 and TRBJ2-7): KAGVTQTPRYLIKTRGQQVTLSCSPISGHRSVSWYQQTPGQGLQFLFEYFSETQRNKGNFPGRFSGRQFSNSRSEMNVSTLELGDSALYLCASSLEGGEQYFGPGTRLTVT.

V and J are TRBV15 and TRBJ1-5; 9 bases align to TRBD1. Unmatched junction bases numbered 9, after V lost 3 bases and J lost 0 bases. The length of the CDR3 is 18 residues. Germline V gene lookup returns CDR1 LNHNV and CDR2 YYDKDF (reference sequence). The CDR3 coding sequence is TGTGCCACCAGCAGTGTTGGACAGGGGACGTTTAGCAATCAGCCCCAGCATTTT. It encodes CATSSVGQGTFSNQPQHF.

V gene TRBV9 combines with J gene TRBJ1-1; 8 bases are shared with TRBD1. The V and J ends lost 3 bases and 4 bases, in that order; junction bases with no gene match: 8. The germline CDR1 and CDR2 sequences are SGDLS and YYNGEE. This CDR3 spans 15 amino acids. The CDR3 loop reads CASSARATGVTEAFF. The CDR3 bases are TGTGCCAGCAGCGCCAGGGCGACAGGGGTCACTGAAGCTTTCTTT.

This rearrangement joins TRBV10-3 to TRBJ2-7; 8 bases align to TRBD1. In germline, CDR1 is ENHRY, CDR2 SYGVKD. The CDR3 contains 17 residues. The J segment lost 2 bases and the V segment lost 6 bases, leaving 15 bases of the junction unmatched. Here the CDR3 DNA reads TGTGCCATCAGCATATTAAGCCCCGGGACAGGCACCTACGAGCAGTACTTC. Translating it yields CAISILSPGTGTYEQYF.

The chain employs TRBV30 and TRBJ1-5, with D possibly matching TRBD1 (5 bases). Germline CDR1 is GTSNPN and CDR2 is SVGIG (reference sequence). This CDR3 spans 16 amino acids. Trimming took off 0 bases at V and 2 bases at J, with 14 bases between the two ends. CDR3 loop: CAWSVRDSGRNQPQHF. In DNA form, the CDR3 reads TGTGCCTGGAGTGTACGGGACTCTGGGCGCAATCAGCCCCAGCATTTT.

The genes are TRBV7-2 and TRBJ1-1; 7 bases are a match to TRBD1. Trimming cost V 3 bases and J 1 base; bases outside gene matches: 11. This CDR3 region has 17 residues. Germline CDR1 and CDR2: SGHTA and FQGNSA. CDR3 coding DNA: TGTGCCAGCAGCTTTCAGCAGACAGGGAGAGGGAACACTGAAGCTTTCTTT. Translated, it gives CASSFQQTGRGNTEAFF.

CDR3 region: CASSFSAQETQYF. CDR3 nucleotides: TGCGCCAGCAGCTTTTCTGCGCAAGAGACCCAGTACTTC. This sequence joins TRBV5-1 and TRBJ2-5; D remains unclear. The V end was cut by 2 bases, the J end by 2 bases, with 7 bases between. The CDR3 runs 13 residues. Germline-derived CDR1 and CDR2 are SGHRS and YFSETQ.

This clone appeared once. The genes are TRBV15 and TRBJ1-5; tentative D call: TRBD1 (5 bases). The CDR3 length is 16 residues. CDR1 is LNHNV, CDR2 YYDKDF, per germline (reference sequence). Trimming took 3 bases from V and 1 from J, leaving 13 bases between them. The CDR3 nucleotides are TGTGCCACCAGCAGCGGGGGACGGGGGAGCAATCAGCCCCAGCATTTT. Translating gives CATSSGGRGSNQPQHF.

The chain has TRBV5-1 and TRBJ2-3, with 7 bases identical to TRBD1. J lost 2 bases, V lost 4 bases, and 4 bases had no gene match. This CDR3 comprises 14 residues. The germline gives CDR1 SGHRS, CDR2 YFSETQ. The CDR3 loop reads CASSTGQDTDTQYF. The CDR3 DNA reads TGCGCCAGCAGCACCGGACAGGACACAGATACGCAGTATTTT.

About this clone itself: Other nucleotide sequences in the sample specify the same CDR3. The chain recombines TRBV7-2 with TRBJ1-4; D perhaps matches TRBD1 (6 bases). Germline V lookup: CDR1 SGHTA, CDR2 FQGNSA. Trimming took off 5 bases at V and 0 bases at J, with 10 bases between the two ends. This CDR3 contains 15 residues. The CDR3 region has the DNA TGTGCCAGCAGCCCAGGACAGACAACTAATGAAAAACTGTTTTTT. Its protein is CASSPGQTTNEKLFF.

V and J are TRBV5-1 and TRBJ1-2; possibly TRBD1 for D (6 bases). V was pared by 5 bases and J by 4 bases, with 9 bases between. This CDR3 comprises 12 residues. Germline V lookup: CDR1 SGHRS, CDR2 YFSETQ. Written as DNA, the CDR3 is TGCGCCAGCAGGCCGGACAGCTATGGCTACACCTTC. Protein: CASRPDSYGYTF. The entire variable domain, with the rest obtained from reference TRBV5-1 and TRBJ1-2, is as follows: KAGVTQTPRYLIKTRGQQVTLSCSPISGHRSVSWYQQTPGQGLQFLFEYFSETQRNKGNFPGRFSGRQFSNSRSEMNVSTLELGDSALYLCASRPDSYGYTFGSGTRLTVV.

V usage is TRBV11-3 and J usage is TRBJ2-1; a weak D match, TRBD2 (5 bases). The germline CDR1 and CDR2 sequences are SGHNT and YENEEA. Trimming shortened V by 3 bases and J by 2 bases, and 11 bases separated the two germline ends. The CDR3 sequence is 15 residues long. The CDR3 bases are TGTGCCAGCAGCTTGGGGAGAGGGACCTACAATGAGCAGTTCTTC. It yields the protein CASSLGRGTYNEQFF.

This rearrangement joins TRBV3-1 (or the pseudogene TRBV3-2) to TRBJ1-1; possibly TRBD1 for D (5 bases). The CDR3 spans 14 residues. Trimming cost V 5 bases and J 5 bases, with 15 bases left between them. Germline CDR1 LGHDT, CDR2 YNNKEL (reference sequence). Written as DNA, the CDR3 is TGTGCCAGCAGCGTCGGGACTTTTGGGACTGAAGCTTTCTTT. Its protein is CASSVGTFGTEAFF.

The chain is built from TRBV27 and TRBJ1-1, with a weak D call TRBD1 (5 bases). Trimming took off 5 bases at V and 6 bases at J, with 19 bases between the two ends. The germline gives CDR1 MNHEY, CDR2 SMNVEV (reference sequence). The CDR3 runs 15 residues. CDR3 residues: CASSPQGLPNAEAFF. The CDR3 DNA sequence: TGTGCCAGCAGTCCGCAGGGTCTCCCGAATGCTGAAGCTTTCTTT.

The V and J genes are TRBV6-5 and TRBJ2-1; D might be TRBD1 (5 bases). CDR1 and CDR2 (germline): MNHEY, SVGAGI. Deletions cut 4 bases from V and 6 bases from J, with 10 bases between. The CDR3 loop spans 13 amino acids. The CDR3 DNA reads TGTGCCAGCAGTTCCCAGGGAATCAATGAGCAGTTCTTC. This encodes CASSSQGINEQFF.

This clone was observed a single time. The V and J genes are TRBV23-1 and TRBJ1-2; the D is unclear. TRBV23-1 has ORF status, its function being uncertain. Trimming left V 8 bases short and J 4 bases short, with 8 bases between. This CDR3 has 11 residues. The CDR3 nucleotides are TGCGCCAGCTGCGAAACCTATGGCTACACCTTC. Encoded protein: CASCETYGYTF.